Following are 21 T cell receptor beta chains from one sample sequenced in a study of graft-versus-host responses after intestinal transplantation (dated by TCRdb to the early 2020s). According to the study, the label for this sample's time point signals: cells obtained before transplantation from donor or recipient. In the mixed lymphocyte reactions, approximately 200,000 CFSE-labeled pre-transplant responders were plated with approximately 200,000 irradiated violet-dye-labeled stimulators and cultured for approximately six days. Libraries were built with the immunoSEQ multiplex PCR assay. What TCRdb holds here is the immuneACCESS table cut down to in-frame rearrangements. Part of the clones is not present; checked against another copy, under half of the missing clones reflect an unresolved V gene, and the others are unexplained. Counted in this sample were under 15,000 clones; about 29% of them appeared once. Approximately 2.4% of the sample is in the top ten clones.

This material consisted of alloreactive CD8+ T cells from a mixed lymphocyte reaction culture, taken before intestinal transplant. Explained via the paper, the cell subset or site label denotes: CFSE-low proliferating T cells sorted from roughly six-day pre-transplant mixed lymphocyte reaction (GvH or HvG direction). These receptors were taken from a human patient who received an intestinal transplant.

By sample fraction, this clone is medium-sized. The gene calls are TRBV7-6 and TRBJ1-5, with a weak D call TRBD1 (6 bases). With 5 bases removed from V and 4 bases from J, the gap between germline ends came to 12 bases. CDR1 and CDR2 from the germline V gene are SGHVS and FNYEAQ. This CDR3 is 14 amino acids long. The chain's CDR3 is CASSPTGSNQPQHF. DNA for the CDR3: TGTGCCAGCAGCCCGACAGGTTCGAATCAGCCCCAGCATTTT.

This clone turned up a few times. CDR3 in amino acids: CASSQIAGGAGYEQYF. The DNA for the CDR3 is TGCGCCAGCAGCCAGATAGCGGGGGGCGCGGGGTACGAGCAGTACTTC. V is TRBV4-1 and J is TRBJ2-7; TRBD2 matches 10 bases. Germline assignment: CDR1 MGHRA and CDR2 YSYEKL. The CDR3 totals 16 residues. V trimming: 3 bases; J trimming: 4 bases; junction bases outside the gene matches: 9.

In this sample, this clone turned up a few times. With a much larger clone just one base away, this may be a read error. Other DNA sequences in this sample translate to the same CDR3. The chain has TRBV4-1 and TRBJ2-7, with 7 bases identical to TRBD1. Unmatched junction bases numbered 5, after V lost 1 base and J lost 2 bases. The CDR3 contains 15 residues. The V gene's germline CDR1 is MGHRA and CDR2 YSYEKL. The CDR3 sequence: CASSQAPQGTYEQYF. CDR3 sequence (DNA): TGCGCCAGCAGCCAAGCGCCACAGGGGACCTACGAGCAGTACTTC.

The rearrangement uses TRBV5-1 and TRBJ1-2; D might be TRBD1 (5 bases). Germline V gene lookup returns CDR1 SGHRS and CDR2 YFSETQ. CDR3 length: 12 amino acids. Trimming stripped 4 bases from V and 4 bases from J, with 8 bases between. The CDR3 nucleotides are TGCGCCAGCAGCGTCGACAGCTATGGCTACACCTTC. Encoded protein: CASSVDSYGYTF.

By sample share, this clone is medium-sized (0.01 to 0.1%). J is TRBJ1-5 and V is TRBV28; possible D gene TRBD1, 5 bases. Germline V gives CDR1 MDHEN, CDR2 SYDVKM. Trimming removed 6 bases at V and 2 bases at J, with 14 bases between. CDR3 size: 15 residues. The CDR3 reads CASSNIGEGNQPQHF. The CDR3 DNA sequence: TGTGCCAGCAGCAATATAGGGGAAGGCAATCAGCCCCAGCATTTT. Full variable domain (outside the CDR3, taken from reference TRBV28 and TRBJ1-5): DVKVTQSSRYLVKRTGEKVFLECVQDMDHENMFWYRQDPGLGLRLIYFSYDVKMKEKGDIPEGYSVSREKKERFSLILESASTNQTSMYLCASSNIGEGNQPQHFGDGTRLSIL.

The chain joins TRBV11-1 to TRBJ1-1; possibly TRBD1 for D (6 bases). Looked up from germline, CDR1 is SGHAT and CDR2 is FQDESV (reference sequence). V was pared by 2 bases and J by 5 bases, with 12 bases between. The CDR3 has 14 residues. In DNA, the CDR3 is TGTGCCAGCAGCTTAACTACAGGGTTTACTGAAGCTTTCTTT. Translating it yields CASSLTTGFTEAFF.

In its sample, this clone is medium-sized (0.01 to 0.1%). The chain recombines TRBV10-2 with TRBJ2-7; the D gene is possibly TRBD2 (6 bases). This CDR3 has 14 amino acids. V lost 3 bases to trimming and J lost 1 base, with 10 bases between them. Germline loops: CDR1 WSHSY, CDR2 SAAADI. The chain's CDR3 is CASSDSGGSYEQYF. Here the CDR3 DNA reads TGCGCCAGCAGTGACTCTGGAGGGTCCTACGAGCAGTACTTC.

This clone has only a few counts. The gene calls are TRBV2 and TRBJ2-5, with D possibly TRBD2 on 6 matching bases. The DNA end is more similar to TRBJ2-7, so the J call may be wrong. Germline V CDR1 and CDR2: SNHLY, FYNNEI. The CDR3 runs to 16 residues. Here the CDR3 reads CASSEALGRSSYEQYF. CDR3 bases: TGTGCCAGCAGTGAAGCGCTTGGGAGGAGCTCCTACGAGCAGTACTTC.

The CDR3 DNA sequence: TGTGCCAGCAGCTTAGTGACAGGGGGCCGGGAGACCCAGTACTTC. It yields the protein CASSLVTGGRETQYF. V gene TRBV7-9 combines with J gene TRBJ2-5, with 10 bases that match TRBD1. J gave up 5 bases and V 1 base, and 4 bases lay outside the gene matches. The germline gives CDR1 SEHNR, CDR2 FQNEAQ (reference sequence). CDR3 length: 15 residues.

The chain has TRBV6-5 and TRBJ2-7; D unclear. Germline V gene data show CDR1 as MNHEY and CDR2 as SVGAGI. The CDR3 is made up of 13 amino acids. Trimming shortened V by 4 bases and J by 2 bases, and 9 bases separated the two germline ends. CDR3 residues: CASSWGGAYEQYF. The CDR3 bases are TGTGCCAGCAGTTGGGGTGGAGCCTACGAGCAGTACTTC.

The chain couples TRBV6-5 to TRBJ2-3; D gene unclear. The CDR3 is 13 residues long. The V and J ends lost 0 bases and 8 bases respectively, with 9 bases between them. CDR1 is MNHEY and CDR2 is SVGAGI in the germline V gene. The CDR3 coding sequence is TGTGCCAGCAGTTACTCCCCCCCGCTTACGCAGTATTTT. As protein: CASSYSPPLTQYF.

A few counts support this clone. The chain uses TRBV9 and TRBJ2-4, with D unresolved. This CDR3 has 16 amino acids. CDR1 is SGDLS and CDR2 is YYNGEE in the germline V gene. Trimming shortened V by 0 bases and J by 0 bases, and 10 bases separated the two germline ends. CDR3 amino acids: CASSVGNSLAKNIQYF. CDR3 bases: TGTGCCAGCAGCGTAGGGAACAGTCTAGCCAAAAACATTCAGTACTTC. Filled out from reference TRBV9 and TRBJ2-4, the complete variable domain reads DSGVTQTPKHLITATGQRVTLRCSPRSGDLSVYWYQQSLDQGLQFLIQYYNGEERAKGNILERFSAQQFPDLHSELNLSSLELGDSALYFCASSVGNSLAKNIQYFGAGTRLSVL.

The V call is TRBV5-6, the J call TRBJ1-3, with D uncertain. This CDR3 comprises 16 residues. V was cut by 1 base and J by 0 bases, with 11 bases left in between. Germline V gene data show CDR1 as SGHDT and CDR2 as YYEEEE. The CDR3 sequence is CASSLMGSYSGNTIYF. The CDR3 nucleotides read TGTGCCAGCAGCTTGATGGGCAGTTACTCTGGAAACACCATATATTTT.

V usage is TRBV6-5 and J usage is TRBJ1-2, with a weak D call TRBD1 (6 bases). CDR1 and CDR2 (germline): MNHEY, SVGAGI. Between the trimmed V and J ends, which lost 7 bases and 4 bases, there was a span of 16 bases. This CDR3 is built from 14 residues. The CDR3 DNA sequence: TGTGCCAGCAACCGAGGGGGGAATTCCTATGGCTACACCTTC. It codes for CASNRGGNSYGYTF.

The chain recombines TRBV28 with TRBJ2-2; 12 bases line up with TRBD2. The trim removed 8 bases at V and 2 bases at J, leaving 6 bases unmatched. Germline values: CDR1 MDHEN, CDR2 SYDVKM. The CDR3 loop spans 16 amino acids. The CDR3 is CASPLGLAGNTGELFF. The CDR3 nucleotides are TGTGCCAGCCCCTTGGGACTAGCGGGCAACACCGGGGAGCTGTTTTTT.

This clone was detected a few times. The chain couples TRBV7-8 to TRBJ2-6; weak D call: TRBD1 (6 bases). CDR1 and CDR2 from the germline V gene are SGHVS and FQNEAQ. Trimming took off 5 bases at V and 4 bases at J, with 9 bases between the two ends. CDR3 length: 14 amino acids. CDR3 protein: CASSTGFGANVLTF. CDR3 sequence (DNA): TGTGCCAGCAGCACAGGGTTCGGGGCCAACGTCCTGACTTTC.

Note on this clone: Other DNA variants within this sample encode the same CDR3. This chain joins TRBV4-1 and TRBJ2-3, with 12 bases that match TRBD2. Germline trimming cut 4 bases from V and 2 bases from J; bases unmatched to any gene: 4. Germline values: CDR1 MGHRA, CDR2 YSYEKL. The CDR3 length is 16 residues. The CDR3 reads CASSPTSGGSTDTQYF. The CDR3 bases are TGCGCCAGCAGCCCGACTAGCGGGGGCTCCACAGATACGCAGTATTTT.

This clone was counted only a few times. The chain is built from TRBV6-1 and TRBJ2-7, with D uncertain. Germline V lookup: CDR1 MNHNS, CDR2 SASEGT. The CDR3 has 14 residues. Between the trimmed V and J ends, which lost 7 bases and 5 bases, there was a span of 18 bases. The CDR3 reads CASIYGSYVNEQYF. The DNA for the CDR3 is TGTGCCAGCATTTATGGCAGCTATGTGAACGAGCAGTACTTC.

The chain combines TRBV27 with TRBJ1-2, with D uncertain. The ends were cut back, 3 bases at V and 5 bases at J, with 10 bases in the middle. The CDR3 loop spans 13 amino acids. Germline loops: CDR1 MNHEY, CDR2 SMNVEV (reference sequence). CDR3 region: CASSLSRGYGYTF. The CDR3 DNA reads TGTGCCAGCAGTTTGTCTCGGGGATATGGCTACACCTTC.

Sample share makes this clone medium-sized. The chain recombines TRBV27 with TRBJ1-1; possible D gene TRBD1, 5 bases. V lost 0 bases and J lost 8, with 16 bases in between. This CDR3 spans 15 amino acids. Germline loops: CDR1 MNHEY, CDR2 SMNVEV (reference sequence). Here the CDR3 reads CASSLSFPGPGEAFF. CDR3 DNA: TGTGCCAGCAGTTTATCGTTCCCGGGACCCGGGGAAGCTTTCTTT.

A single count supports this clone. V and J are TRBV5-6 and TRBJ2-1; D is undetermined. V was pared by 1 base and J by 2 bases, with 4 bases between. Per germline, CDR1 SGHDT and CDR2 YYEEEE. The CDR3 runs to 13 residues. CDR3 nucleotide sequence: TGTGCCAGCAGCTTGAGGGCCTACAATGAGCAGTTCTTC. Its protein is CASSLRAYNEQFF. Looking up the rest from reference TRBV5-6 and TRBJ2-1 gives the full variable domain: DAGVTQSPTHLIKTRGQQVTLRCSPKSGHDTVSWYQQALGQGPQFIFQYYEEEERQRGNFPDRFSGHQFPNYSSELNVNALLLGDSALYLCASSLRAYNEQFFGPGTRLTVL.